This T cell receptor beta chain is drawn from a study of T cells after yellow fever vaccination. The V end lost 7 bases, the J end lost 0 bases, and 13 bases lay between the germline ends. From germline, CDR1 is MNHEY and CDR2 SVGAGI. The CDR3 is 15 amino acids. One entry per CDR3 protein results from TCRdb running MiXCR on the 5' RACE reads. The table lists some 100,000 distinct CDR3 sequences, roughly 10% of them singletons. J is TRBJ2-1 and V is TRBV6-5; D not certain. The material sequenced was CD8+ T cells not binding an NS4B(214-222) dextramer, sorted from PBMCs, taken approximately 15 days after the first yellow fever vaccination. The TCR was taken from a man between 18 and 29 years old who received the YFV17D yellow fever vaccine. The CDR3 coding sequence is TGTGCCAGCAACGCACTGACGAGCTCCTACAATGAGCAGTTCTTC. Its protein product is CASNALTSSYNEQFF.